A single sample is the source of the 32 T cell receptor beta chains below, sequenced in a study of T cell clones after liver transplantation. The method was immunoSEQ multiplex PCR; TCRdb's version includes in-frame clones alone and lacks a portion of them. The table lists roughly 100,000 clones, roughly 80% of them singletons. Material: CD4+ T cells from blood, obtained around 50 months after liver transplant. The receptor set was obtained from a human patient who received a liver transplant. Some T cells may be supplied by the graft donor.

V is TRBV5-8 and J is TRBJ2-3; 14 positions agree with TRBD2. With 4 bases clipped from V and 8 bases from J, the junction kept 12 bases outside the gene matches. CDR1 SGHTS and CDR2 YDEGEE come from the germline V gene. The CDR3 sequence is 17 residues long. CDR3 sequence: CASSQGLAGGPAGTQYF. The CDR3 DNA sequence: TGTGCCAGCAGCCAAGGACTAGCGGGGGGTCCCGCCGGTACGCAGTATTTT.

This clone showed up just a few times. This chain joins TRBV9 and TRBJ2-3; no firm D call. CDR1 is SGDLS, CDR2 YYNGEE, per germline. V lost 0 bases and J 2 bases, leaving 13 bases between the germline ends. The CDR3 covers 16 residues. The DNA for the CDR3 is TGTGCCAGCAGCGTAGGTGCTATTTTGATCACAGATACGCAGTATTTT. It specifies CASSVGAILITDTQYF.

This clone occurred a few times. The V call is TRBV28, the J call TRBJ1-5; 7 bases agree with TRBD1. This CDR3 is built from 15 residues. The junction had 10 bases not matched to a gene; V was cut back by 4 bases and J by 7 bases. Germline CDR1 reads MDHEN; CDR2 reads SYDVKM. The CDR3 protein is CASSSPTGTKQPQHF. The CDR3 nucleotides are TGTGCCAGCAGTTCCCCGACAGGGACGAAACAGCCCCAGCATTTT.

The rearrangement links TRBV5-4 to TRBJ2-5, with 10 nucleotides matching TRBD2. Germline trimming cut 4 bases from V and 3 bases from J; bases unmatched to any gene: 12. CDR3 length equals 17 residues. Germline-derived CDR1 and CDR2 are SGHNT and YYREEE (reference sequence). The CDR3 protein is CASSASGGAHREETQYF. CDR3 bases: TGTGCCAGCAGCGCTAGCGGGGGCGCTCATCGAGAAGAGACCCAGTACTTC.

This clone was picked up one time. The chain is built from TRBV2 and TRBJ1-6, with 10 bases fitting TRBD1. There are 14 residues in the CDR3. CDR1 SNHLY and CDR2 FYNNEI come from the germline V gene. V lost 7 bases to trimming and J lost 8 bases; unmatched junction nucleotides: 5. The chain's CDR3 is CASKTGGEYSPLHF. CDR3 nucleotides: TGTGCCAGCAAGACAGGGGGCGAATATTCACCCCTCCACTTT.

The CDR3 DNA is TGTGCCAGCAGCCCTAACCCCCGTGAGCAGTTCTTC. Its protein is CASSPNPREQFF. V usage is TRBV7-3 and J usage is TRBJ2-1; D not resolved. Germline V gives CDR1 SGHTA, CDR2 FQGTGA. The CDR3 totals 12 residues. V lost 5 bases and J 9 bases, leaving 11 bases between the germline ends. Looking up the rest from reference TRBV7-3 and TRBJ2-1 gives the full variable domain: GAGVSQTPSNKVTEKGKYVELRCDPISGHTALYWYRQSLGQGPEFLIYFQGTGAADDSGLPNDRFFAVRPEGSVSTLKIQRTERGDSAVYLCASSPNPREQFFGPGTRLTVL.

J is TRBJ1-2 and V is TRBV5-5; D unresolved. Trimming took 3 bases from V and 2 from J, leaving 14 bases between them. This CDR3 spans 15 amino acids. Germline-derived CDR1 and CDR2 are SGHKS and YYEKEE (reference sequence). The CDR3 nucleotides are TGTGCCAGCAGCTCCAAAGGTTTGGTCAACTATGGCTACACCTTC. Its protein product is CASSSKGLVNYGYTF.

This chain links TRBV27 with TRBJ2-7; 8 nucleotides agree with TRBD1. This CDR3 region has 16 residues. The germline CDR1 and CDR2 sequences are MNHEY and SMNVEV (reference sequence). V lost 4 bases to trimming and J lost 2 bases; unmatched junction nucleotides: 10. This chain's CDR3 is CASSWGPGQDPYEQYF. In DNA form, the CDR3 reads TGTGCCAGCAGTTGGGGACCGGGACAGGACCCCTACGAGCAGTACTTC.

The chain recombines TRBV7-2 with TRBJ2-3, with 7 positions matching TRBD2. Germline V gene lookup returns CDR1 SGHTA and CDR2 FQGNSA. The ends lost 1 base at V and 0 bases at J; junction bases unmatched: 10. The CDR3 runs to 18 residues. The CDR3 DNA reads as TGTGCCAGCAGCTTAGGGCGGGGGTCCCCTCCTAGCACAGATACGCAGTATTTT. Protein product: CASSLGRGSPPSTDTQYF.

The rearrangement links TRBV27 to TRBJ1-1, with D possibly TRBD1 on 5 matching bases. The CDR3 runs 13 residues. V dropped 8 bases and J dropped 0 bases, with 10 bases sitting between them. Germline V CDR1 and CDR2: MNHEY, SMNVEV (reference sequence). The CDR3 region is CASLGTLNTEAFF. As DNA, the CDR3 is TGTGCCAGCCTAGGGACGTTGAACACTGAAGCTTTCTTT.

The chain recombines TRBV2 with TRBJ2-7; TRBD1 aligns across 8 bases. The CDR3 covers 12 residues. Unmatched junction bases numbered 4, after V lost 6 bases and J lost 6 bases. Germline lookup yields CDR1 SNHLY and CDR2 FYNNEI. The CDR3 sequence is CASRPDRGEQYF. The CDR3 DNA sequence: TGTGCCAGCAGACCCGACAGGGGCGAGCAGTACTTC.

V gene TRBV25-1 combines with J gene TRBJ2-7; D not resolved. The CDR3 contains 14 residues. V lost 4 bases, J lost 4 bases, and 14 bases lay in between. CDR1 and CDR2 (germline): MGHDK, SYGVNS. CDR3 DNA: TGTGCCAGCAGTGTCAAGGGTCGAACTTACGAGCAGTACTTC. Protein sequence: CASSVKGRTYEQYF.

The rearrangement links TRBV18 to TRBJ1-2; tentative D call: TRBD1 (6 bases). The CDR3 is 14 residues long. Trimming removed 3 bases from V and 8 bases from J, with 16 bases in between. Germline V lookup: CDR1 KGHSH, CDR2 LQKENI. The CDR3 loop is CASSPAQGVEGYTF. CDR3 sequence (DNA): TGTGCCAGCTCACCTGCACAGGGAGTGGAGGGCTACACCTTC.

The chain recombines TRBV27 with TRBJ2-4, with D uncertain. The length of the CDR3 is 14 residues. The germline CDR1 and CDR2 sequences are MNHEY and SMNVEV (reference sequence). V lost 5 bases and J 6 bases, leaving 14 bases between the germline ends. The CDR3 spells CASSPTDLSNIQYF. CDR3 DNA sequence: TGTGCCAGCAGTCCCACAGACCTTTCAAACATTCAGTACTTC.

The CDR3 region is CASSLGQGNEKLFF. CDR3 bases: TGTGCCAGCAGTTTAGGGCAGGGTAATGAAAAACTGTTTTTT. This chain connects TRBV27 to TRBJ1-4; tentative D call: TRBD1 (5 bases). This CDR3 comprises 14 residues. Trimming cost V 2 bases and J 4 bases, with 8 bases left between them. Germline V gives CDR1 MNHEY, CDR2 SMNVEV (reference sequence).

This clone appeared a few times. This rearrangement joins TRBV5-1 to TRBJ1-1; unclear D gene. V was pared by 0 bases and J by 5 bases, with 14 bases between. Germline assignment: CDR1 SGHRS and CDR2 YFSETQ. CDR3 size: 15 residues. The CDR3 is CASSLGASFPTEAFF. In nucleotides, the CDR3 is TGCGCCAGCAGCTTGGGCGCCTCATTTCCAACTGAAGCTTTCTTT.

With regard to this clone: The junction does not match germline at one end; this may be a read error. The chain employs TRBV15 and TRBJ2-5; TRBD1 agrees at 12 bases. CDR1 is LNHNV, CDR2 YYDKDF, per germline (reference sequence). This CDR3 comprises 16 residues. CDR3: CATSRVGTGGQGTQYF. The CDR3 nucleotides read TGTGCCACCAGCAGAGTGGGGACAGGGGGCCAAGGGACCCAGTACTTC.

The CDR3 coding sequence is TGTGCCAGTAGTGCAAGCGGACTCACAGATACGCAGTATTTT. This gives the protein CASSASGLTDTQYF. This chain uses TRBV19 with TRBJ2-3; D might be TRBD2 (5 bases). Per the germline V gene, CDR1 is LNHDA and CDR2 is SQIVND (reference sequence). This CDR3 has 14 amino acids. V was clipped by 5 bases and J by 2 bases, with 11 bases between them.

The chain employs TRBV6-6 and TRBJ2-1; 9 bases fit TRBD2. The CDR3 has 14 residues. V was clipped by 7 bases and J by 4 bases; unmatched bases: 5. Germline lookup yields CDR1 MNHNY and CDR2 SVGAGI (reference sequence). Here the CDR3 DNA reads TGTGCCAGCAAGGGACTAGCTGGGTACAATGAGCAGTTCTTC. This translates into CASKGLAGYNEQFF.

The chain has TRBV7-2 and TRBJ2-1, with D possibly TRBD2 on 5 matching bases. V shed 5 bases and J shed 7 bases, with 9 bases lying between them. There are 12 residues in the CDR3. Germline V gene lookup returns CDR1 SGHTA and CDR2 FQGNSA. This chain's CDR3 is CASSLTGNEQFF. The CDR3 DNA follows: TGTGCCAGCAGCCTGACGGGGAATGAGCAGTTCTTC.

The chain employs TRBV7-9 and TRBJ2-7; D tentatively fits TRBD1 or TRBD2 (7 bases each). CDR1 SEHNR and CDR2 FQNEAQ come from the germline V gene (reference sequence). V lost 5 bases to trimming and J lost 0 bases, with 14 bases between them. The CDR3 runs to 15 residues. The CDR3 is CASSTQGGFSYEQYF. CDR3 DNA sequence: TGTGCCAGCAGCACCCAGGGGGGGTTCTCCTACGAGCAGTACTTC.

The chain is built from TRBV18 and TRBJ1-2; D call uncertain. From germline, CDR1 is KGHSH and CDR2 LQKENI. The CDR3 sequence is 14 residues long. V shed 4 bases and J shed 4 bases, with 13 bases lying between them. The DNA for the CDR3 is TGTGCCAGCTCACTCTTGGACGATTCCTATGGCTACACCTTC. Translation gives CASSLLDDSYGYTF.

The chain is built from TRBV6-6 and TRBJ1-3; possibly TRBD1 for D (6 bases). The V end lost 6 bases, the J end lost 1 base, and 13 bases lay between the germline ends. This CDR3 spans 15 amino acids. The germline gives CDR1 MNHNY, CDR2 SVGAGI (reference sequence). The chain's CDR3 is CASSTQGLSGNTIYF. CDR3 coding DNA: TGTGCCAGCAGCACACAGGGTCTGTCTGGAAACACCATATATTTT.

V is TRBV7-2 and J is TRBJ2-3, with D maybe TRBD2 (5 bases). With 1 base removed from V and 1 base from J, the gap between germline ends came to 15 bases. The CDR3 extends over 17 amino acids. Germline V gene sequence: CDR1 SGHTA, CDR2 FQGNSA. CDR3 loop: CASSLVSTAGGTDTQYF. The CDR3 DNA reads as TGTGCCAGCAGCTTAGTGTCTACAGCCGGGGGCACAGATACGCAGTATTTT.

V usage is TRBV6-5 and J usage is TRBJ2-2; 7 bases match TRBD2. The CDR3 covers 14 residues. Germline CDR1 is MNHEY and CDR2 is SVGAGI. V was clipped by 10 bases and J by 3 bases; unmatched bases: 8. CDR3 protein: CATRGEADTGELFF. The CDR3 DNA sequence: TGTGCCACCCGGGGGGAGGCAGACACCGGGGAGCTGTTTTTT.

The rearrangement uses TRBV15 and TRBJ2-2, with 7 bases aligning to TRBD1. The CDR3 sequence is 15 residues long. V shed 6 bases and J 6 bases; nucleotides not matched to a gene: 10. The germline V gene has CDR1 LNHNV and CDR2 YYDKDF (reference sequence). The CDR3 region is CATSHSTGWSGELFF. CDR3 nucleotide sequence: TGTGCCACCAGTCACTCGACAGGGTGGTCCGGGGAGCTGTTTTTT.

CDR3 bases: TGTGCCAGCAGCGTAGTCCCCGGGACAGGGGGAACTGAAGCTTTCTTT. The encoded protein is CASSVVPGTGGTEAFF. The rearrangement links TRBV9 to TRBJ1-1; 11 nucleotides match TRBD1. The trim removed 0 bases at V and 5 bases at J, leaving 6 bases unmatched. The germline CDR1 and CDR2 sequences are SGDLS and YYNGEE. The CDR3 is made up of 16 amino acids.

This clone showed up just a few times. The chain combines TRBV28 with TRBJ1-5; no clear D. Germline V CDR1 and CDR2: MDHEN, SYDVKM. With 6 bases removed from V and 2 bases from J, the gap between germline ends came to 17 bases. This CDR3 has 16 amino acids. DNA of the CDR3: TGTGCCAGCAGCCATCGGGCTGCCGGGGGCAATCAGCCCCAGCATTTT. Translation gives CASSHRAAGGNQPQHF.

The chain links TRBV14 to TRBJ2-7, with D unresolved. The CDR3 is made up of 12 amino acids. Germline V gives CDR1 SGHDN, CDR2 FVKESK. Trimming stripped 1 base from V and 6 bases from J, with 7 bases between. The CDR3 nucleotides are TGTGCCAGCAGCCAAGGGTCCCGCGAGCAGTACTTC. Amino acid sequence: CASSQGSREQYF.

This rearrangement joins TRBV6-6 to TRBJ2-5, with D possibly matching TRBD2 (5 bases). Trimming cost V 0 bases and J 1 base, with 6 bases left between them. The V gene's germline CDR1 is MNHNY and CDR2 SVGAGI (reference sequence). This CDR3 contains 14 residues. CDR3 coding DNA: TGTGCCAGCAGTTACTCGGGAGTCCAAGAGACCCAGTACTTC. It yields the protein CASSYSGVQETQYF.

Here the CDR3 reads CASSMGTGNTEAFF. DNA of the CDR3: TGTGCCAGTAGTATGGGGACAGGGAACACTGAAGCTTTCTTT. This sequence joins TRBV19 and TRBJ1-1; 8 bases are shared with TRBD1. Losses at the gene ends were 3 bases for V and 1 base for J; bases not matched to a gene: 1. Germline-derived CDR1 and CDR2 are LNHDA and SQIVND (reference sequence). The CDR3 totals 14 residues.

The CDR3 sequence is CSGGGVRETQYF. DNA of the CDR3: TGCAGCGGTGGGGGCGTACGGGAGACCCAGTACTTC. The chain carries TRBV29-1 and TRBJ2-5, with D perhaps TRBD1 (6 bases). The V gene lost 7 bases and the J gene lost 5 bases, with 14 bases spanning the gap. Per germline, CDR1 SQVTM and CDR2 ANQGSEA. The CDR3 is 12 amino acids.